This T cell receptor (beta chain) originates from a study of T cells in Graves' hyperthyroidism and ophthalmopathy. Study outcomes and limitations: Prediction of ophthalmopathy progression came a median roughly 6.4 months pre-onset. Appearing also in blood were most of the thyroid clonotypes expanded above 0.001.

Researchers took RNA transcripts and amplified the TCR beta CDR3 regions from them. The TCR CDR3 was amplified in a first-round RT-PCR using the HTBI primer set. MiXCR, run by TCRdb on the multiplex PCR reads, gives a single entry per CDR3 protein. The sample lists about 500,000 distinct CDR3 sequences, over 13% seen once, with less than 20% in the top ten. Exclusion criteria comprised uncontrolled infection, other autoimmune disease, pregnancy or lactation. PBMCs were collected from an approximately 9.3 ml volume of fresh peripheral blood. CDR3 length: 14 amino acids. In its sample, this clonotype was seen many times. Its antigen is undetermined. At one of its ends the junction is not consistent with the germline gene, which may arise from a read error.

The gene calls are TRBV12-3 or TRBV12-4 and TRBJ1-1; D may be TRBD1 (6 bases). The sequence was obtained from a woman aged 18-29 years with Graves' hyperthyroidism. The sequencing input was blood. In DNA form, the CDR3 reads TGTGCCACCAAGGACAGAGAGATGAACGCTGAAGCTTTCTTT. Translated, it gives CATKDREMNAEAFF.